A selection of T cell receptor beta chains follows, all from one sample in a study of T cells in Graves' hyperthyroidism and ophthalmopathy. TCRdb itself ran the multiplex PCR reads through MiXCR, one entry per CDR3 protein. This repertoire shows hundreds of thousands of distinct CDR3 sequences, 45% found once; its top ten account for about 7%. The sample taken for sequencing was peripheral blood or thyroid tissue (not recorded which). These receptors were taken from an adult man with Graves' disease, either hyperthyroidism or ophthalmopathy (not recorded which). Each CDR3 is given with its conserved first and last residue. Fields, in order: clone size, CDR3 length, D gene, V gene, J gene, CDR3 DNA, CDR3 protein. The D gene is left open where the match is weak. Rows give clone size only sometimes, using once, few, many, or a class for an expanded clone.

abundance: -
len: 16
d_gene: -
v_gene: TRBV6-1
j_gene: TRBJ1-4
CDR3nt: TGTGCCAGCAGCGGGTCCAAATCAGCAACTAATGAAAAACTGTTTTTT
CDR3aa: CASSGSKSATNEKLFF

abundance: few
len: 12
d_gene: TRBD1
v_gene: TRBV29-1
j_gene: TRBJ2-7
CDR3nt: TGCAGCGTTAGGGACAGGGTCGGCGAGCAGTACTTC
CDR3aa: CSVRDRVGEQYF

abundance: -
len: 14
d_gene: -
v_gene: TRBV20-1
j_gene: TRBJ1-5
CDR3nt: TGCAGTGCTGCGGACAGTAAGGCAAATCAGCCCCAGCATTTT
CDR3aa: CSAADSKANQPQHF

abundance: -
len: 14
d_gene: -
v_gene: TRBV19
j_gene: TRBJ2-7
CDR3nt: TGTGCCAGTAGTTCCACGGCCCAGTTCACCGAGCAGTACTTC
CDR3aa: CASSSTAQFTEQYF

abundance: -
len: 18
d_gene: TRBD2
v_gene: TRBV6-6
j_gene: TRBJ2-2
CDR3nt: TGTGCCAGCAGTTACTCGCCAATAGCGGGGACGAACACCGGGGAGCTGTTTTTT
CDR3aa: CASSYSPIAGTNTGELFF

abundance: many
len: 14
d_gene: TRBD1
v_gene: TRBV7-9
j_gene: TRBJ1-2
CDR3nt: TGTGCCAGCAGCTACCCGACAGGGAACTATGGCTACACCTTC
CDR3aa: CASSYPTGNYGYTF

abundance: few
len: 11
d_gene: -
v_gene: TRBV19
j_gene: TRBJ1-2
CDR3nt: TGTGCCAGTAGTATTGAAGGTGGCTACACCTTC
CDR3aa: CASSIEGGYTF

abundance: -
len: 15
d_gene: TRBD1
v_gene: TRBV6-6
j_gene: TRBJ1-2
CDR3nt: TGTGCCAGCAGTTACTCTGGGACAGGGGGCTATGGCTACACCTTC
CDR3aa: CASSYSGTGGYGYTF

abundance: many
len: 14
d_gene: -
v_gene: TRBV2
j_gene: TRBJ2-7
CDR3nt: TGTGCCAGCATTCTGAGCGAGGGGCTCTACGAGCAGTACTTC
CDR3aa: CASILSEGLYEQYF

abundance: -
len: 14
d_gene: TRBD2
v_gene: TRBV6-5
j_gene: TRBJ2-7
CDR3nt: TGTGCCAGCAGTCTCGGGACTAGCGGGGACGAGCAGTACTTC
CDR3aa: CASSLGTSGDEQYF

abundance: many
len: 13
d_gene: TRBD1
v_gene: TRBV29-1
j_gene: TRBJ1-1
CDR3nt: TGCAGCGCCGGACAGGGGTGGAACACTGAAGCTTTCTTT
CDR3aa: CSAGQGWNTEAFF

abundance: -
len: 18
d_gene: TRBD1
v_gene: TRBV7-9
j_gene: TRBJ1-5
CDR3nt: TGTGCCAGCAGCTTAGTCGGGACAGGGGTATCAAGCAATCAGCCCCAGCATTTT
CDR3aa: CASSLVGTGVSSNQPQHF

abundance: few
len: 15
d_gene: -
v_gene: TRBV20-1
j_gene: TRBJ1-1
CDR3nt: TGCAGTGCTGCCCTATTTGGGGCGGTATCCACTGAAGCTTTCTTT
CDR3aa: CSAALFGAVSTEAFF

abundance: -
len: 12
d_gene: TRBD1
v_gene: TRBV19
j_gene: TRBJ2-7
CDR3nt: TGTGCCACCCGACAGGGGGACCACGAGCAGTACTTC
CDR3aa: CATRQGDHEQYF

abundance: -
len: 8
d_gene: -
v_gene: TRBV29-1
j_gene: TRBJ1-1
CDR3nt: TGCAGCGTTGAGGCCGGGACTTTT
CDR3aa: CSVEAGTF

abundance: -
len: 15
d_gene: -
v_gene: TRBV11-2
j_gene: TRBJ1-2
CDR3nt: TGTGCCAGCAGCCAAGATCTCGGGACCTTGGATGGCTACACCTTC
CDR3aa: CASSQDLGTLDGYTF

abundance: -
len: 13
d_gene: -
v_gene: TRBV6-5
j_gene: TRBJ1-4
CDR3nt: TGTGCCATCAGTTACTGGGGCCAGGAAAAACTGTTTTTT
CDR3aa: CAISYWGQEKLFF

abundance: many
len: 15
d_gene: -
v_gene: TRBV7-2
j_gene: TRBJ1-5
CDR3nt: TGTGCCAGCAGCGGGGCTATCGGGGGCGGCCAGCCCCAGCATTTT
CDR3aa: CASSGAIGGGQPQHF

abundance: -
len: 13
d_gene: -
v_gene: TRBV2
j_gene: TRBJ2-3
CDR3nt: TGTGCCAGCAGAATACAACACCCAGATACGCAGTATTTT
CDR3aa: CASRIQHPDTQYF

abundance: many
len: 13
d_gene: -
v_gene: TRBV24-1
j_gene: TRBJ1-3
CDR3nt: TGTGCCACCAGTGATTTGTTCGGAAACACCATATATTTT
CDR3aa: CATSDLFGNTIYF

abundance: few
len: 17
d_gene: TRBD1
v_gene: TRBV7-9
j_gene: TRBJ2-5
CDR3nt: TGTGCCAGCCCCCCAAACGGTACAGGGGTTTTTCGAGAGACCCAGTACTTC
CDR3aa: CASPPNGTGVFRETQYF

abundance: -
len: 15
d_gene: -
v_gene: TRBV7-9
j_gene: TRBJ2-7
CDR3nt: TGTGCCAGCAGCTTTGCAGGGCAGATCTATTACGAGCAGTACTTC
CDR3aa: CASSFAGQIYYEQYF

abundance: -
len: 14
d_gene: -
v_gene: TRBV9
j_gene: TRBJ1-2
CDR3nt: TGTGCCGGCAGCGAATCAGGGACGGCCTATGGCTACACCTTC
CDR3aa: CAGSESGTAYGYTF